This TCR beta chain was observed in a study of radiation and T cells in renal cell carcinoma. Whole-study context: Nephrectomy followed 15 Gy stereotactic body radiation by 4 weeks.

Study-level findings and limits: Top tumor clonotypes rose in blood 2 weeks post-radiation, then contracted. No pretreatment tumor biopsies were available for baseline clonotypes.

Time point specified: blood 2 weeks post-SBRT. Treatment indicated: 15 Gy SBRT to primary tumor, nephrectomy 4 weeks later. The patient's renal cell carcinoma had clear cell pathology. A single count supports this clone. Its antigen is as yet unknown. The germline CDR1 and CDR2 sequences are SGDLS and YYNGEE. The CDR3 covers 15 residues. V lost 1 base and J 0 bases, leaving 5 bases between the germline ends. Method: immunoSEQ multiplex PCR; TCRdb's copy keeps in-frame clones and lacks some. The sample yields 70,000 to 100,000 clones, approximately 86% seen once. The chain has TRBV9 and TRBJ1-6, with unresolved D. This clonotype was sampled from a woman aged 50 to 65 with renal cell carcinoma. Material: blood, obtained from a patient whose treatment included radiotherapy and nephrectomy. CDR3 nucleotide sequence: TGTGCCAGCAGCGTATCGTTCTCCTATAATTCACCCCTCCACTTT. Protein: CASSVSFSYNSPLHF. Full variable domain (remainder filled in from reference TRBV9 and TRBJ1-6): DSGVTQTPKHLITATGQRVTLRCSPRSGDLSVYWYQQSLDQGLQFLIQYYNGEERAKGNILERFSAQQFPDLHSELNLSSLELGDSALYFCASSVSFSYNSPLHFGNGTRLTVT.